This TCR beta chain is drawn from a study of cytomegalovirus exposure and HLA in healthy donors. Note on this clone: Its antigen is unidentified.

Regarding the study as a whole: Several V segments, TRBV6-2 and TRBV6-3 among them, could not be told apart and were dropped. The HLA-A and HLA-B alleles of most subjects were reportedly predicted accurately from TCR beta sequences. For most TCR beta V segments, an earlier analysis put the productive rate at about 87% or about 30% of the time. The authors enumerated 150 to 200 TCR beta chains as linked to cytomegalovirus.

Trimming removed 0 bases at V and 6 bases at J, with 7 bases between. Per the germline V gene, CDR1 is SGDLS and CDR2 is YYNGEE. This CDR3 has 13 residues. 60 Vbeta and 13 Jbeta primers were used in PCR. Some clones are missing from TCRdb's copy, which holds only in-frame ones; the method was immunoSEQ multiplex PCR. The sample gives some 100,000 clones, 76% of which show up once; about 4.2% is in the top ten. The rearrangement uses TRBV9 and TRBJ1-5, with D uncertain. This clonotype was obtained from a woman aged 50 to 60 in good health and CMV-seropositive. The sequenced material came from PBMCs. This CDR3 is CASSVGGVQPQHF. The CDR3 DNA follows: TGTGCCAGCAGCGTAGGAGGAGTTCAGCCCCAGCATTTT.